This T cell receptor beta chain is from a study of cytomegalovirus exposure and HLA in healthy donors. The CDR3 spans 14 residues. V lost 2 bases and J lost 3, with 11 bases in between. The V gene's germline CDR1 is MDHEN and CDR2 SYDVKM. The PCR had 60 Vbeta and 13 Jbeta primers. Assay used: immunoSEQ multiplex PCR; TCRdb lists only in-frame clones, some missing. Of about 190,000 clones listed, 70% to 90% are singletons. V gene TRBV28 combines with J gene TRBJ2-7; D unresolved. Source material: PBMCs. This clonotype was sampled from a woman aged 30 to 39 in good health and CMV-seronegative. In DNA, the CDR3 is TGTGCCAGCAGTTTAAGCATAGTCGGCTACGAGCAGTACTTC. It translates to CASSLSIVGYEQYF.